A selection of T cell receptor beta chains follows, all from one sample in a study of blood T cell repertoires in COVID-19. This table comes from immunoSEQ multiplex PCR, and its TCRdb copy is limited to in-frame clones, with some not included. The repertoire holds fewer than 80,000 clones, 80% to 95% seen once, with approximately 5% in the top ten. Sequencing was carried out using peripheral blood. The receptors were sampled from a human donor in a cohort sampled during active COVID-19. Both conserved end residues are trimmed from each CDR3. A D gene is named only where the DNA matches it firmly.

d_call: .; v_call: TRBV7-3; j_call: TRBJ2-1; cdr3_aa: ASSLDSNEQF
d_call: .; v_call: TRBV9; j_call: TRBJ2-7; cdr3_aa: ASSVNPNSYEQY
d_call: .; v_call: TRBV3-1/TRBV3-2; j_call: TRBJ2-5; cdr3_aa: ASSHLPGQRETQY
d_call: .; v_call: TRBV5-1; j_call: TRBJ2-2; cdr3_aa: ASSLTRGENTGELF
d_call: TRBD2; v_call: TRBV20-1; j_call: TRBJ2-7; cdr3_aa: SASRTSGGYEQY
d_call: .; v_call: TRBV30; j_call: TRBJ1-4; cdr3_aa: AWGKQGTNEKLF
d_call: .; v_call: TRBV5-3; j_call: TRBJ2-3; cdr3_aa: ARSLEGGSTDTQY
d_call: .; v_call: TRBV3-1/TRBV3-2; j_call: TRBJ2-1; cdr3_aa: ASSPDFGDHNEQF
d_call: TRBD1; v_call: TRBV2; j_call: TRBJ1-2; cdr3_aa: AGQEDYGYT
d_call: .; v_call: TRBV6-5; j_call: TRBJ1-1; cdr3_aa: ASSYRGWNTEAF
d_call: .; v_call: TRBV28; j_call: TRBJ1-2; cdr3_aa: ASRVRVFDYGYT
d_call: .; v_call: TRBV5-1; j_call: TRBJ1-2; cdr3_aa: ASSSQDPRYGYT